This T cell receptor (beta chain) was captured by sequencing in a study of blood T cells in healthy people across ages. A J-beta primer mix and a sample-barcoded 5' primer were used in a second PCR of roughly 6 to 11 cycles. Unique molecular identifiers of 12 random nucleotides labeled each cDNA. There were at least 2.5 million CDR3-containing paired-end reads obtained from each sample. MiXCR, run by TCRdb on the 5' RACE reads, gives a single entry per CDR3 protein. The sample has more than 650,000 distinct CDR3 sequences, 22% seen once. V was clipped by 2 bases and J by 8 bases; unmatched bases: 9. This CDR3 contains 15 residues. Per germline, CDR1 MNHEY and CDR2 SVGAGI.

This chain connects TRBV6-5 to TRBJ2-3, with 8 bases aligning to TRBD1. The material sequenced was blood. The clonotype comes from a man in his sixties or seventies in good health. The CDR3 DNA sequence: TGTGCCAGCAGTTACGGGGGCAGGGGGCTTGGTACGCAGTATTTT. This translates into CASSYGGRGLGTQYF.